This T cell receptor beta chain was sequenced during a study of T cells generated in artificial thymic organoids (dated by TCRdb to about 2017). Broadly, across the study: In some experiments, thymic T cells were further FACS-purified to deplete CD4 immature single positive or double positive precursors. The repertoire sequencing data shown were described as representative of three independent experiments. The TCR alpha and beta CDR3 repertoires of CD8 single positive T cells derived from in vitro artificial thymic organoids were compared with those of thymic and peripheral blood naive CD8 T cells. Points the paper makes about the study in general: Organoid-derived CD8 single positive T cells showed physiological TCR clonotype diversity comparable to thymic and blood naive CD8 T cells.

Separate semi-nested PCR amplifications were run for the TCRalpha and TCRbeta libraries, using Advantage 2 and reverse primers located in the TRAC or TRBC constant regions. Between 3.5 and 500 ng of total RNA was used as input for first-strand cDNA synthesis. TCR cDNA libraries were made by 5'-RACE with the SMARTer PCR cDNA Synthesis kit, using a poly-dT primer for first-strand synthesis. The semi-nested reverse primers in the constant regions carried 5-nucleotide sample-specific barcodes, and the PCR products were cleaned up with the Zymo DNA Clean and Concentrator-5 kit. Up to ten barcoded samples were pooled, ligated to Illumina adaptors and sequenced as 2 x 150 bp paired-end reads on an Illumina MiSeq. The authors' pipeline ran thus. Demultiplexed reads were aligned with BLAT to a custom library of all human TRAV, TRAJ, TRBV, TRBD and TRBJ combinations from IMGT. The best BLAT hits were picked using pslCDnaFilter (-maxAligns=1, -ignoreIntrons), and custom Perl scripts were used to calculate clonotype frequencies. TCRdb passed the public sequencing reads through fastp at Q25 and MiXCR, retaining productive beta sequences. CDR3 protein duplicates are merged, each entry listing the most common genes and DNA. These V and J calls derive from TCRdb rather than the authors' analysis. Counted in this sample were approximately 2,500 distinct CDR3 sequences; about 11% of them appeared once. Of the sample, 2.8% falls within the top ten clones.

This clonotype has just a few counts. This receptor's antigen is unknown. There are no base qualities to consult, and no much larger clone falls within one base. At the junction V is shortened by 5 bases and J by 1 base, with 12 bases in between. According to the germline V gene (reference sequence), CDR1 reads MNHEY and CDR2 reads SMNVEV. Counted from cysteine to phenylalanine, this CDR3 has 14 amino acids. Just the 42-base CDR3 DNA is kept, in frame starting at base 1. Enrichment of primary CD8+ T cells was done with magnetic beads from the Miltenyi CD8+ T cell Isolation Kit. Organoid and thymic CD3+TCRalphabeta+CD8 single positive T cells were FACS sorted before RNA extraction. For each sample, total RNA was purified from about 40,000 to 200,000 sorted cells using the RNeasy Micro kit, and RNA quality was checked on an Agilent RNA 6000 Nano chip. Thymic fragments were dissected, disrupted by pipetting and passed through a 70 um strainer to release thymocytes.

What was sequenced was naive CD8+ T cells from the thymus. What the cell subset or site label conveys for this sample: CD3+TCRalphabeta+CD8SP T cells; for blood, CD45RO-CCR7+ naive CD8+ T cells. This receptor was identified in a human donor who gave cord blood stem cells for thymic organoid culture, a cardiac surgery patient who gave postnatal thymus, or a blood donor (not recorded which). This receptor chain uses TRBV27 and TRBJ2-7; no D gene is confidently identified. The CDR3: CASSLSPLSYEQYF. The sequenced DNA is TGTGCCAGCAGTCTGTCTCCCCTATCCTACGAGCAGTACTTC.